The sequence of this TCR beta chain was determined in a study of blood T cell repertoires in COVID-19. Using immunoSEQ multiplex PCR, the repertoire was profiled, and TCRdb retains in-frame clones only, with some absent. Here the sample spans more than 250,000 clones, roughly 86% being singletons. This CDR3 region has 15 residues. J was trimmed by 3 bases and V by 3 bases; bases with no gene match: 8. Germline V CDR1 and CDR2: ENHRY, SYGVKD. The sequence was collected from a man aged 18 to 29 with active or convalescent COVID-19. Sequencing was carried out using peripheral blood. The gene calls are TRBV10-3 and TRBJ2-7; 7 bases agree with TRBD1. CDR3 in amino acids: CAISDIRDRDYEQYF. The CDR3 region has the DNA TGTGCCATCAGTGATATCCGGGACAGAGACTACGAGCAGTACTTC.